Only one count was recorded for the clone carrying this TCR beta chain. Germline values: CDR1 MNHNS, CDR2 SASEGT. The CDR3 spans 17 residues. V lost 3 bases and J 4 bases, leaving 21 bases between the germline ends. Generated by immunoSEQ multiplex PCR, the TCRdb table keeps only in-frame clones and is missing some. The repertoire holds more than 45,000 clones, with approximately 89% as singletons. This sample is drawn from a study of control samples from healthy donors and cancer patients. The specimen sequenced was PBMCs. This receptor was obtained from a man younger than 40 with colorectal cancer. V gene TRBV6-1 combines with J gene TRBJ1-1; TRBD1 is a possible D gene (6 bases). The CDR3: CASSDYPRTLQGTEAFF. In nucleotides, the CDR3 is TGTGCCAGCAGTGATTACCCTCGGACACTACAGGGCACTGAAGCTTTCTTT.